The 22 T cell receptor beta chains presented below share a single source sample, sequenced in a study of blood T cell repertoires in COVID-19. The data were produced by immunoSEQ multiplex PCR, yet TCRdb's version contains in-frame clones alone and is incomplete. Seen here are around 30,000 clones, 80% observed once, and the top ten hold roughly half. The sequenced sample consisted of peripheral blood. These receptors all come from a woman aged 65 to 85 with acute or convalescent COVID-19.

In its sample, this clone was seen a few times. The chain couples TRBV19 to TRBJ1-2; 7 bases map to TRBD1. V shed 6 bases and J 8 bases; nucleotides not matched to a gene: 9. The CDR3 runs 13 residues. The germline V gene has CDR1 LNHDA and CDR2 SQIVND (reference sequence). This CDR3 reads CASSSSTGEGYTF. The DNA for the CDR3 is TGTGCCAGTAGCTCTTCTACAGGGGAAGGCTACACCTTC.

The rearrangement links TRBV5-1 to TRBJ2-2; 8 bases map to TRBD2. The CDR3 is made up of 15 amino acids. The junction had 7 bases not matched to a gene; V was cut back by 2 bases and J by 7 bases. Germline assignment: CDR1 SGHRS and CDR2 YFSETQ. CDR3: CASSFLGTRDGELFF. The CDR3 DNA follows: TGCGCCAGCAGCTTCTTAGGGACTAGGGACGGGGAGCTGTTTTTT.

The chain employs TRBV7-9 and TRBJ2-3; TRBD2 matches at 11 bases. The CDR3 length is 16 residues. CDR1 is SEHNR, CDR2 FQNEAQ, per germline (reference sequence). With V trimmed by 4 bases and J by 5 bases, 8 bases remained unmatched. CDR3 DNA sequence: TGTGCCAGCAGCTCACTACTAGCGGGAGTTGGAGATACGCAGTATTTT. Amino acids: CASSSLLAGVGDTQYF.

The chain uses TRBV2 and TRBJ1-5; maybe TRBD1 (6 bases). This CDR3 comprises 15 residues. CDR1 is SNHLY, CDR2 FYNNEI, per germline. Between the trimmed V and J ends, which lost 2 bases and 0 bases, there was a span of 8 bases. CDR3 residues: CASSEQQGSNQPQHF. CDR3 in DNA: TGTGCCAGCAGTGAACAACAGGGTAGCAATCAGCCCCAGCATTTT.

The V gene is TRBV6-5, the J gene TRBJ2-5; TRBD2 agrees at 7 bases. The CDR3 runs to 15 residues. V lost 5 bases to trimming and J lost 4 bases; unmatched junction nucleotides: 10. In germline, CDR1 is MNHEY, CDR2 SVGAGI. The CDR3 reads CASSSGTTRIETQYF. CDR3 nucleotides: TGTGCCAGCAGTAGCGGGACTACCAGGATAGAGACCCAGTACTTC.

The chain recombines TRBV3-1 (or the pseudogene TRBV3-2) with TRBJ1-5; the match to TRBD1 covers 8 bases. The germline V gene has CDR1 LGHDT and CDR2 YNNKEL (reference sequence). Germline trimming cut 3 bases from V and 3 bases from J; bases unmatched to any gene: 4. The CDR3 runs to 15 residues. The CDR3 region has the DNA TGTGCCAGCAGCCAGGGACAGGTAGACAATCAGCCCCAGCATTTT. Protein sequence: CASSQGQVDNQPQHF.

The table lists this clone with a few counts. The chain carries TRBV5-8 and TRBJ2-2; D might be TRBD1 (5 bases). Per the germline V gene, CDR1 is SGHTS and CDR2 is YDEGEE. Deletions cut 1 base from V and 7 bases from J, with 11 bases between. The CDR3 length is 14 residues. DNA of the CDR3: TGTGCCAGCAGCTTGTACAGGTCAAACGGGGAGCTGTTTTTT. Its protein is CASSLYRSNGELFF.

The chain recombines TRBV18 with TRBJ2-7; weak D call: TRBD2 (6 bases). Germline values: CDR1 KGHSH, CDR2 LQKENI. The CDR3 totals 13 residues. Trimming shortened V by 1 base and J by 3 bases, and 7 bases separated the two germline ends. The CDR3 loop reads CASSPRGVYEQYF. CDR3 sequence (DNA): TGTGCCAGCTCACCACGGGGGGTCTACGAGCAGTACTTC. Using reference TRBV18 and TRBJ2-7 for the parts outside the CDR3, the full variable domain is NAGVMQNPRHLVRRRGQEARLRCSPMKGHSHVYWYRQLPEEGLKFMVYLQKENIIDESGMPKERFSAEFPKEGPSILRIQQVVRGDSAAYFCASSPRGVYEQYFGPGTRLTVT.

The J gene is TRBJ2-1, the V gene TRBV13; 10 bases map to TRBD2. Germline CDR1 and CDR2: PRHDT and FYEKMQ (reference sequence). V shed 5 bases, J shed 5 bases, and the junction held 9 bases outside the gene matches. This CDR3 has 16 amino acids. CDR3 in amino acids: CASSGEAGGPNNEQFF. In DNA, the CDR3 is TGTGCCAGCAGCGGGGAAGCGGGAGGGCCCAACAATGAGCAGTTCTTC.

The CDR3: CASSLKVGGIADTQYF. The DNA for the CDR3 is TGTGCCAGCAGCTTAAAAGTGGGAGGGATCGCAGATACGCAGTATTTT. J is TRBJ2-3 and V is TRBV13, with 7 bases matching TRBD2. Germline CDR1 PRHDT, CDR2 FYEKMQ (reference sequence). This CDR3 is 16 amino acids long. The J segment lost 4 bases and the V segment lost 2 bases, leaving 9 bases of the junction unmatched.

This clone was seen a few times. The V gene is TRBV7-2, the J gene TRBJ2-3; D remains unclear. CDR3 length: 12 residues. CDR1 SGHTA and CDR2 FQGNSA come from the germline V gene. The V and J ends lost 5 bases and 7 bases respectively, with 10 bases between them. The CDR3 coding sequence is TGTGCCAGCAGCCAAACACTAAATACGCAGTATTTT. This sequence encodes CASSQTLNTQYF.

The CDR3 nucleotides are TGTGCCAGCAGTCAGGGGGGCACTGAAGCTTTCTTT. Residues: CASSQGGTEAFF. This chain links TRBV13 with TRBJ1-1; 7 bases map to TRBD1. The CDR3 consists of 12 residues. V dropped 6 bases and J dropped 4; count of bases not matched to a gene: 2. Germline CDR1 reads PRHDT; CDR2 reads FYEKMQ (reference sequence). The full variable domain, rest sourced from reference TRBV13 and TRBJ1-1, is AAGVIQSPRHLIKEKRETATLKCYPIPRHDTVYWYQQGPGQDPQFLISFYEKMQSDKGSIPDRFSAQQFSDYHSELNMSSLELGDSALYFCASSQGGTEAFFGQGTRLTVV.

The chain has TRBV7-9 and TRBJ1-3; D is possibly TRBD1 (6 bases). CDR3 length: 17 amino acids. CDR1 is SEHNR and CDR2 is FQNEAQ in the germline V gene (reference sequence). The ends were cut back, 3 bases at V and 0 bases at J, with 15 bases in the middle. The CDR3 coding sequence is TGTGCCAGCAGCTTCCTACAGGGAGTAGGCTCTGGAAACACCATATATTTT. Protein: CASSFLQGVGSGNTIYF.

This clone has only a few counts. This chain connects TRBV3-1 (or the pseudogene TRBV3-2) to TRBJ1-6; no firm D call. This CDR3 comprises 11 residues. CDR1 and CDR2 from the germline V gene are LGHDT and YNNKEL (reference sequence). V lost 1 base and J 14 bases, leaving 6 bases between the germline ends. The CDR3 region has the DNA TGTGCCAGCAGCCAAGGAGCCACCCTCCACTTT. As protein: CASSQGATLHF.

This clone was recorded a few times. This chain links TRBV5-1 with TRBJ2-2; 13 nucleotides agree with TRBD2. J gave up 4 bases and V 0 bases, and 3 bases lay outside the gene matches. Germline-derived CDR1 and CDR2 are SGHRS and YFSETQ. The CDR3 extends over 17 amino acids. CDR3 coding DNA: TGCGCCAGCAGCTTGGGGACTAGCGGGAGTGGCACCGGGGAGCTGTTTTTT. Protein sequence: CASSLGTSGSGTGELFF.

This sequence joins TRBV3-1 (or the pseudogene TRBV3-2) and TRBJ1-3; no reliable D call. Germline V CDR1 and CDR2: LGHDT, YNNKEL (reference sequence). Trimming removed 6 bases from V and 2 bases from J, with 8 bases in between. The CDR3 spans 13 residues. CDR3 region: CASSDIAGNTIYF. In DNA form, the CDR3 reads TGTGCCAGCAGTGACATCGCTGGAAACACCATATATTTT.

The chain has TRBV29-1 and TRBJ1-2; D is possibly TRBD1 (5 bases). This CDR3 spans 15 amino acids. Per the germline V gene, CDR1 is SQVTM and CDR2 is ANQGSEA. V was shortened by 5 bases and J by 2 bases, with 18 bases between the two germline ends. CDR3 bases: TGCAGCGTTATCCCGCAGGGCCAGGCAAACTATGGCTACACCTTC. Encoded protein: CSVIPQGQANYGYTF.

This clone was detected once. The V call is TRBV9, the J call TRBJ2-2; TRBD2 matches at 12 bases. J was trimmed by 5 bases and V by 4 bases; bases with no gene match: 12. This CDR3 has 18 amino acids. Germline loops: CDR1 SGDLS, CDR2 YYNGEE. The chain's CDR3 is CASSLDRLAGAETGELFF. The CDR3, as DNA: TGTGCCAGCAGCCTAGATAGACTAGCGGGGGCGGAAACCGGGGAGCTGTTTTTT.

This rearrangement joins TRBV30 to TRBJ2-3; 9 nucleotides agree with TRBD2. Trimming at V came to 0 bases and at J to 1 base, leaving 11 bases not matched to a gene. This CDR3 region has 18 residues. CDR1 is GTSNPN and CDR2 is SVGIG in the germline V gene (reference sequence). The chain's CDR3 is CAWSVIPGVAGGTDTQYF. The DNA of the CDR3 is TGTGCCTGGAGTGTAATCCCCGGGGTAGCGGGGGGCACAGATACGCAGTATTTT.

This chain connects TRBV30 to TRBJ2-7; TRBD1 matches at 9 bases. Germline CDR1 GTSNPN, CDR2 SVGIG (reference sequence). The CDR3 loop spans 15 amino acids. The trim removed 2 bases at V and 2 bases at J, leaving 7 bases unmatched. The CDR3 protein is CAWSPGQGIPYEQYF. As DNA, the CDR3 is TGTGCCTGGAGTCCGGGACAGGGTATTCCCTACGAGCAGTACTTC. Full variable domain (outside the CDR3, taken from reference TRBV30 and TRBJ2-7): SQTIHQWPATLVQPVGSPLSLECTVEGTSNPNLYWYRQAAGRGLQLLFYSVGIGQISSEVPQNLSASRPQDRQFILSSKKLLLSDSGFYLCAWSPGQGIPYEQYFGPGTRLTVT.

This clone has a single count. V and J are TRBV25-1 and TRBJ2-1; 12 nucleotides match TRBD1. The CDR3 is made up of 15 amino acids. The V segment lost 9 bases and the J segment 5 bases; nucleotides outside the gene matches: 8. Germline CDR1 is MGHDK and CDR2 is SYGVNS. The CDR3 nucleotides read TGTGCCAGTGGCGGGACAGGGGGCTTCAACAATGAGCAGTTCTTC. It codes for CASGGTGGFNNEQFF.

The V and J genes are TRBV5-4 and TRBJ2-7, with no clear D. The CDR3 extends over 12 amino acids. V was pared by 1 base and J by 4 bases, with 6 bases between. Germline V gives CDR1 SGHNT, CDR2 YYREEE (reference sequence). The CDR3 loop reads CASSLSGYEQYF. CDR3 bases: TGTGCCAGCAGCTTGTCCGGGTACGAGCAGTACTTC. Full variable domain (outside the CDR3, taken from reference TRBV5-4 and TRBJ2-7): ETGVTQSPTHLIKTRGQQVTLRCSSQSGHNTVSWYQQALGQGPQFIFQYYREEENGRGNFPPRFSGLQFPNYSSELNVNALELDDSALYLCASSLSGYEQYFGPGTRLTVT.